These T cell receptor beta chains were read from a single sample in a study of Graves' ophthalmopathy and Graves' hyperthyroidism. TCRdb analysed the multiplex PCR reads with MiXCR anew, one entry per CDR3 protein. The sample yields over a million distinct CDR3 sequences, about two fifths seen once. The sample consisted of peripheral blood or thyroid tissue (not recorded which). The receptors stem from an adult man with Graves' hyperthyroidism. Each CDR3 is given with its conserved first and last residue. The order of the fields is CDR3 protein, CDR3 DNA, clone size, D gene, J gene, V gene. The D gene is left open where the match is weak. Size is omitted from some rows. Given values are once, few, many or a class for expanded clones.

cdr3_aa: CASSPTVDYQPQHF
cdr3_nt: TGTGCCAGCAGCCCGACGGTGGATTATCAGCCCCAGCATTTT
clone_size: NA
d_call: NA
j_call: TRBJ1-5
v_call: TRBV7-4

cdr3_aa: CASSAGGFDTEAFF
cdr3_nt: TGTGCCAGCAGCGCAGGGGGCTTCGACACTGAAGCTTTCTTT
clone_size: many
d_call: TRBD1
j_call: TRBJ1-1
v_call: TRBV13

cdr3_aa: CASSLDRGRGNSPLHF
cdr3_nt: TGTGCCAGCAGTCTAGACAGGGGGCGCGGTAATTCACCCCTCCACTTT
clone_size: NA
d_call: TRBD1
j_call: TRBJ1-6
v_call: TRBV7-8

cdr3_aa: CASSLGTGSNYGYTF
cdr3_nt: TGTGCCAGCAGCTTAGGGACAGGGTCTAACTATGGCTACACCTTC
clone_size: NA
d_call: TRBD1
j_call: TRBJ1-2
v_call: TRBV7-9

cdr3_aa: CASRRGATNEKLFF
cdr3_nt: TGTGCCAGCAGGCGCGGCGCAACTAATGAAAAACTGTTTTTT
clone_size: NA
d_call: NA
j_call: TRBJ1-4
v_call: TRBV6-6

cdr3_aa: CASKGPNEKLFF
cdr3_nt: TGTGCCAGCAAAGGGCCAAATGAAAAACTGTTTTTT
clone_size: many
d_call: NA
j_call: TRBJ1-4
v_call: TRBV2

cdr3_aa: CATSDTGRLLDYTF
cdr3_nt: TGTGCCACCAGTGATACGGGTAGGCTCTTGGACTACACCTTC
clone_size: many
d_call: NA
j_call: TRBJ1-2
v_call: TRBV24-1

cdr3_aa: CASNDRGNEQFF
cdr3_nt: TGTGCCAGTAACGACAGGGGCAATGAGCAGTTCTTC
clone_size: NA
d_call: TRBD1
j_call: TRBJ2-1
v_call: TRBV19

cdr3_aa: CAWAGANVLTF
cdr3_nt: TGTGCCTGGGCAGGGGCCAACGTCCTGACTTTC
clone_size: NA
d_call: NA
j_call: TRBJ2-6
v_call: TRBV30

cdr3_aa: CASSTRGQGVRAGELFF
cdr3_nt: TGTGCCAGCAGCACCAGAGGACAGGGGGTTAGAGCCGGGGAGCTGTTTTTT
clone_size: NA
d_call: TRBD1
j_call: TRBJ2-2
v_call: TRBV7-2

cdr3_aa: CASSRTGTGENQPQHF
cdr3_nt: TGTGCCAGCAGCCGTACCGGGACAGGAGAAAATCAGCCCCAGCATTTT
clone_size: few
d_call: TRBD1
j_call: TRBJ1-5
v_call: TRBV9

cdr3_aa: CASSLEAGAYEQYF
cdr3_nt: TGCGCCAGCAGCTTGGAGGCAGGGGCCTACGAGCAGTACTTC
clone_size: many
d_call: NA
j_call: TRBJ2-7
v_call: TRBV5-1

cdr3_aa: CSVEGTQGQPQHF
cdr3_nt: TGCAGCGTTGAGGGGACGCAGGGTCAGCCCCAGCATTTT
clone_size: many
d_call: NA
j_call: TRBJ1-5
v_call: TRBV29-1

cdr3_aa: CAIRLTSGSNTGELFF
cdr3_nt: TGTGCCATCAGACTTACTAGCGGGTCGAACACCGGGGAGCTGTTTTTT
clone_size: NA
d_call: TRBD2
j_call: TRBJ2-2
v_call: TRBV10-3

cdr3_aa: CASSPWGSLSRNEQYF
cdr3_nt: TGTGCCAGCAGTCCCTGGGGGTCGCTCTCTCGGAACGAGCAGTACTTC
clone_size: few
d_call: NA
j_call: TRBJ2-7
v_call: TRBV12-3/TRBV12-4

cdr3_aa: CASSPRAVGETQYF
cdr3_nt: TGCGCCAGCAGCCCCAGGGCGGTGGGAGAGACCCAGTACTTC
clone_size: few
d_call: NA
j_call: TRBJ2-5
v_call: TRBV5-1

cdr3_aa: CASSEHQAITGNTIYF
cdr3_nt: TGTGCCAGCAGTGAACACCAGGCCATTACTGGAAACACCATATATTTT
clone_size: NA
d_call: NA
j_call: TRBJ1-3
v_call: TRBV6-5

cdr3_aa: CASSIDPGRQGGKLFF
cdr3_nt: TGTGCCAGTAGTATAGATCCGGGGCGACAGGGCGGAAAACTGTTTTTT
clone_size: NA
d_call: TRBD1
j_call: TRBJ1-4
v_call: TRBV19

cdr3_aa: CASTPKVAGGSPGELFF
cdr3_nt: TGTGCCAGCACCCCCAAGGTGGCGGGGGGGAGCCCTGGGGAGCTGTTTTTT
clone_size: NA
d_call: TRBD2
j_call: TRBJ2-2
v_call: TRBV7-2

cdr3_aa: CASSQLAGDNSPLHF
cdr3_nt: TGTGCCAGCAGCCAACTAGCGGGAGACAATTCACCCCTCCACTTT
clone_size: NA
d_call: NA
j_call: TRBJ1-6
v_call: TRBV7-8

cdr3_aa: CASSFKDRGSNQPQHF
cdr3_nt: TGTGCCAGCAGCTTCAAAGACAGGGGCAGCAATCAGCCCCAGCATTTT
clone_size: NA
d_call: TRBD1
j_call: TRBJ1-5
v_call: TRBV6-5

cdr3_aa: CASSLKLATNTGELFF
cdr3_nt: TGTGCCAGCAGCTTAAAGTTAGCGACGAACACCGGGGAGCTGTTTTTT
clone_size: NA
d_call: NA
j_call: TRBJ2-2
v_call: TRBV7-2

cdr3_aa: CSAHLRPGLAGDTGELFF
cdr3_nt: TGCAGTGCTCACCTCAGACCGGGACTAGCGGGAGACACCGGGGAGCTGTTTTTT
clone_size: many
d_call: TRBD2
j_call: TRBJ2-2
v_call: TRBV20-1

cdr3_aa: CASSPGLAFTGELFF
cdr3_nt: TGTGCCAGCAGCCCGGGACTAGCCTTCACCGGGGAGCTGTTTTTT
clone_size: NA
d_call: TRBD2
j_call: TRBJ2-2
v_call: TRBV7-8

cdr3_aa: CSASSLNTEAFF
cdr3_nt: TGCAGTGCTAGTTCGCTGAACACTGAAGCTTTCTTT
clone_size: many
d_call: NA
j_call: TRBJ1-1
v_call: TRBV20-1

cdr3_aa: CASSLRGAGNQPQHF
cdr3_nt: TGTGCCAGCAGTTTACGCGGGGCAGGGAATCAGCCCCAGCATTTT
clone_size: few
d_call: NA
j_call: TRBJ1-5
v_call: TRBV27

cdr3_aa: CSASPGGKGKETQYF
cdr3_nt: TGCAGTGCCAGTCCTGGCGGGAAGGGGAAAGAGACCCAGTACTTC
clone_size: NA
d_call: NA
j_call: TRBJ2-5
v_call: TRBV20-1

cdr3_aa: CASVLTGVEQYF
cdr3_nt: TGTGCCAGCGTGCTGACGGGAGTCGAGCAGTACTTC
clone_size: few
d_call: NA
j_call: TRBJ2-7
v_call: TRBV2

cdr3_aa: CASSPDRAAGYTF
cdr3_nt: TGTGCCAGCTCGCCAGACAGGGCGGCGGGCTACACCTTC
clone_size: NA
d_call: TRBD1
j_call: TRBJ1-2
v_call: TRBV18

cdr3_aa: CAIRLTSGAYEQYF
cdr3_nt: TGTGCCATCAGACTGACTAGCGGAGCCTACGAGCAGTACTTC
clone_size: many
d_call: TRBD2
j_call: TRBJ2-7
v_call: TRBV10-3

cdr3_aa: CAISEGKSYEQYF
cdr3_nt: TGTGCCATCAGTGAAGGGAAGTCCTACGAGCAGTACTTC
clone_size: many
d_call: NA
j_call: TRBJ2-7
v_call: TRBV10-3

cdr3_aa: CASSLAGQGANEQYF
cdr3_nt: TGTGCCAGCAGCTTAGCCGGACAGGGGGCAAACGAGCAGTACTTC
clone_size: many
d_call: TRBD1
j_call: TRBJ2-7
v_call: TRBV7-6

cdr3_aa: CASSFAGPDFQPQHF
cdr3_nt: TGTGCCAGTAGTTTTGCAGGGCCCGACTTTCAGCCCCAGCATTTT
clone_size: NA
d_call: NA
j_call: TRBJ1-5
v_call: TRBV19

cdr3_aa: CASKPSGGWIEVFGTEAFF
cdr3_nt: TGCGCCAGCAAACCCTCAGGGGGCTGGATCGAAGTTTTCGGCACTGAAGCTTTCTTT
clone_size: few
d_call: TRBD1
j_call: TRBJ1-1
v_call: TRBV4-1

cdr3_aa: CASRMGTGETQYF
cdr3_nt: TGCGCCAGCAGGATGGGGACTGGGGAGACCCAGTACTTC
clone_size: many
d_call: NA
j_call: TRBJ2-5
v_call: TRBV10-2

cdr3_aa: CASSLVGMNSPLHF
cdr3_nt: TGTGCCAGCAGTTTAGTGGGGATGAATTCACCCCTCCACTTT
clone_size: many
d_call: NA
j_call: TRBJ1-6
v_call: TRBV12-3/TRBV12-4

cdr3_aa: CASRSTHYEQYF
cdr3_nt: TGTGCCAGCAGGTCGACCCACTACGAGCAGTACTTC
clone_size: NA
d_call: NA
j_call: TRBJ2-7
v_call: TRBV28

cdr3_aa: CASSLGVAGRQNTEAFF
cdr3_nt: TGTGCCAGCAGCTTAGGGGTTGCCGGGCGGCAGAACACTGAAGCTTTCTTT
clone_size: NA
d_call: NA
j_call: TRBJ1-1
v_call: TRBV7-9

cdr3_aa: CASSLGRWTQYF
cdr3_nt: TGTGCCAGCAGCTTAGGGAGGTGGACCCAGTACTTC
clone_size: NA
d_call: NA
j_call: TRBJ2-5
v_call: TRBV7-2

cdr3_aa: CASSDDGDNGYTF
cdr3_nt: TGTGCCAGCAGTGATGACGGGGATAATGGCTACACCTTC
clone_size: once
d_call: NA
j_call: TRBJ1-2
v_call: TRBV2

cdr3_aa: CASSQVVVLLGDTEAFF
cdr3_nt: TGTGCCAGCAGCCAAGTCGTGGTTCTACTGGGGGACACTGAAGCTTTCTTT
clone_size: many
d_call: NA
j_call: TRBJ1-1
v_call: TRBV14

cdr3_aa: CASSRGQGEDGYTF
cdr3_nt: TGTGCCAGCAGCCGAGGACAGGGGGAGGATGGCTACACCTTC
clone_size: few
d_call: TRBD1
j_call: TRBJ1-2
v_call: TRBV2

cdr3_aa: CASSAGGERGYEQYF
cdr3_nt: TGTGCCAGCAGCGCCGGGGGCGAGCGGGGCTACGAGCAGTACTTC
clone_size: NA
d_call: NA
j_call: TRBJ2-7
v_call: TRBV7-9

cdr3_aa: CASSLSSGYYEQYF
cdr3_nt: TGTGCCAGCAGCTTGTCTAGCGGATACTACGAGCAGTACTTC
clone_size: many
d_call: TRBD2
j_call: TRBJ2-7
v_call: TRBV5-6

cdr3_aa: CASSPRPERYEQYF
cdr3_nt: TGTGCCAGCAGCCCAAGACCTGAACGATACGAGCAGTACTTC
clone_size: many
d_call: NA
j_call: TRBJ2-7
v_call: TRBV9

cdr3_aa: CATSDTRDNNEKLFF
cdr3_nt: TGTGCCACCAGTGATACCCGGGACAATAATGAAAAACTGTTTTTT
clone_size: many
d_call: NA
j_call: TRBJ1-4
v_call: TRBV24-1

cdr3_aa: CSARDEMKGEETQYF
cdr3_nt: TGCAGTGCTAGAGATGAGATGAAAGGGGAAGAGACCCAGTACTTC
clone_size: few
d_call: NA
j_call: TRBJ2-5
v_call: TRBV20-1

cdr3_aa: CASSLEAGGQETQYF
cdr3_nt: TGTGCCAGCAGCTTAGAAGCGGGAGGGCAAGAGACCCAGTACTTC
clone_size: few
d_call: TRBD2
j_call: TRBJ2-5
v_call: TRBV7-9

cdr3_aa: CASSYSETGAYEQYF
cdr3_nt: TGTGCCAGCAGTTACTCCGAGACAGGGGCTTACGAGCAGTACTTC
clone_size: few
d_call: TRBD1
j_call: TRBJ2-7
v_call: TRBV6-6

cdr3_aa: CASSQVTGTGELFF
cdr3_nt: TGTGCCAGCAGCCAAGTCACAGGGACCGGGGAGCTGTTTTTT
clone_size: NA
d_call: NA
j_call: TRBJ2-2
v_call: TRBV16

cdr3_aa: CSVEERWDTPETQYF
cdr3_nt: TGCAGCGTTGAAGAAAGGTGGGACACCCCAGAGACCCAGTACTTC
clone_size: many
d_call: NA
j_call: TRBJ2-5
v_call: TRBV29-1

cdr3_aa: CVSLGRQGGEQYF
cdr3_nt: TGTGTCAGTCTGGGGCGACAGGGGGGCGAGCAGTACTTC
clone_size: many
d_call: TRBD1
j_call: TRBJ2-7
v_call: TRBV7-4

cdr3_aa: CASSLKGAGSPLHF
cdr3_nt: TGTGCCAGCAGTTTAAAGGGGGCTGGTTCACCCCTCCACTTT
clone_size: many
d_call: TRBD1
j_call: TRBJ1-6
v_call: TRBV12-3/TRBV12-4

cdr3_aa: CASSQDVGRGYGYTF
cdr3_nt: TGCGCCAGCAGCCAAGATGTAGGTCGCGGCTATGGCTACACCTTC
clone_size: many
d_call: NA
j_call: TRBJ1-2
v_call: TRBV4-3

cdr3_aa: CSASPGGPNGELFF
cdr3_nt: TGCAGTGCTAGTCCGGGAGGGCCTAACGGGGAGCTGTTTTTT
clone_size: NA
d_call: TRBD2
j_call: TRBJ2-2
v_call: TRBV20-1

cdr3_aa: CASGGQPHEQYF
cdr3_nt: TGTGCCAGCGGGGGACAGCCCCACGAGCAGTACTTC
clone_size: many
d_call: TRBD1
j_call: TRBJ2-7
v_call: TRBV2

cdr3_aa: CASSSLAGKVTGELFF
cdr3_nt: TGTGCCAGCAGCTCACTAGCGGGAAAGGTCACCGGGGAGCTGTTTTTT
clone_size: few
d_call: TRBD2
j_call: TRBJ2-2
v_call: TRBV5-4